This T cell receptor (beta chain) was profiled in a study of cytomegalovirus exposure and HLA in healthy donors. Study as a whole: Drawn from HLA-typed donors, roughly 87 million unique TCRs were held in an early data release.

PCR primers comprised 60 Vbeta and 13 Jbeta primers. In the authors' methods: Per a later analysis, the number of unique TCR beta chains was roughly 87 million, of which some 9.9 million were shared. Produced via immunoSEQ multiplex PCR; TCRdb's table is partial and in-frame only. That table is the source of V, J and clone size, and D and trimming were worked out from the DNA. The table shows 210,000 or so clones, with around 80% occurring only once. V trimming: 4 bases; J trimming: 1 base; junction bases outside the gene matches: 3. Germline V CDR1 and CDR2: LNHDA, SQIVND (reference sequence). The CDR3 spans 16 residues. In the case of this clone: The antigen remains unidentified.

Study-level findings and limits: After further analysis at a later stage, 16,951 TCR beta sequences were associated with HLA alleles at 0.05 false discovery rate.

The TCR sequence derives from a woman in her sixties in good health and CMV-seropositive. Sequenced sample: PBMCs. This rearrangement joins TRBV19 to TRBJ2-5, with 13 positions matching TRBD2. CDR3 amino acids: CASSKGLAGVQETQYF. CDR3 DNA sequence: TGTGCCAGTAGTAAAGGACTAGCGGGAGTCCAAGAGACCCAGTACTTC.